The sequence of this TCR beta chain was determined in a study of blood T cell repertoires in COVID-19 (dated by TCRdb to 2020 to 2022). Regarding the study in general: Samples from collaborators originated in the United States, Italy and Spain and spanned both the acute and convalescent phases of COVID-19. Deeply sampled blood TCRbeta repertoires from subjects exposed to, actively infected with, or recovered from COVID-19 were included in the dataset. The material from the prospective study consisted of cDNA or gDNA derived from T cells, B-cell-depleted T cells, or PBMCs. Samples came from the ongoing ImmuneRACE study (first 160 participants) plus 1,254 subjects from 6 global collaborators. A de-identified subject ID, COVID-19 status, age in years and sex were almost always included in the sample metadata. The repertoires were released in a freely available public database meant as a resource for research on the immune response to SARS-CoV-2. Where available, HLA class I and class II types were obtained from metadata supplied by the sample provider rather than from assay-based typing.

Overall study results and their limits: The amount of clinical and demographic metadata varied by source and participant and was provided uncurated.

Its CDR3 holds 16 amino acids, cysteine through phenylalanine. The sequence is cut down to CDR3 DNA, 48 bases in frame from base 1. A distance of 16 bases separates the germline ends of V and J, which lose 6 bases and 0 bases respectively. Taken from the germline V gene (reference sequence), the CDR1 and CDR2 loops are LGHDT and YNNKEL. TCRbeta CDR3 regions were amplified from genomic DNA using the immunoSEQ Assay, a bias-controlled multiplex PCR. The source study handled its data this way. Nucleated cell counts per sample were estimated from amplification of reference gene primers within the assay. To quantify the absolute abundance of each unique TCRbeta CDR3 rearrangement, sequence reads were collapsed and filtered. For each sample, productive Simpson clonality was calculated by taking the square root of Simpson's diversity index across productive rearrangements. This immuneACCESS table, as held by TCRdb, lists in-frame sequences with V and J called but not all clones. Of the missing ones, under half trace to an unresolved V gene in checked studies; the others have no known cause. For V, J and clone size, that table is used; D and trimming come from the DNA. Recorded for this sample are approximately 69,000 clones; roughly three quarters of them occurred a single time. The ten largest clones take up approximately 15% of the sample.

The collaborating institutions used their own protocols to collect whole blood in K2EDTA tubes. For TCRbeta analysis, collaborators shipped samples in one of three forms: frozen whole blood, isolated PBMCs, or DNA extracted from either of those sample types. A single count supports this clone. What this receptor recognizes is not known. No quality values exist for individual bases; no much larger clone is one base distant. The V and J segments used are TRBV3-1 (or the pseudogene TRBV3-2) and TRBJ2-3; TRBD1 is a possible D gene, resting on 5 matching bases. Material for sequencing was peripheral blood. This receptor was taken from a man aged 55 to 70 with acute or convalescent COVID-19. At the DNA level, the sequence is TGTGCCAGCAGTCCGACAGACAGAACTAGCACAGATACGCAGTATTTT. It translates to CASSPTDRTSTDTQYF.